A single sample gave rise to the 28 T cell receptor beta chains below, sequenced in a study of T cell changes during pregnancy in multiple sclerosis. Produced via immunoSEQ multiplex PCR; TCRdb's table is partial and in-frame only. Seen here are about 67,000 clones, about 90% observed once, and the top ten hold less than 3%. The source material was peripheral blood, sampled in the second trimester of pregnancy. These receptors were collected from a female donor in good health, enrolled as a control in a pregnancy study.

J is TRBJ2-7 and V is TRBV6-5; D gene ambiguous. The CDR3 is made up of 15 amino acids. Germline V gene sequence: CDR1 MNHEY, CDR2 SVGAGI. Trimming removed 6 bases from V and 3 bases from J, with 18 bases in between. This CDR3 is CASRRARPSIYEQYF. As DNA, the CDR3 is TGTGCCAGCAGACGAGCTAGGCCCTCGATCTACGAGCAGTACTTC.

The chain employs TRBV5-4 and TRBJ2-1, with 12 nucleotides matching TRBD2. V was pared by 4 bases and J by 10 bases, with 12 bases of the junction left unmatched. This CDR3 spans 16 amino acids. Germline-derived CDR1 and CDR2 are SGHNT and YYREEE (reference sequence). The DNA of the CDR3 is TGTGCCAGCAGCCGAGCGACTAGCGGGAGCTTCGGAGAGCAGTTCTTC. Protein product: CASSRATSGSFGEQFF.

The V gene is TRBV7-2, the J gene TRBJ2-5; 11 positions agree with TRBD2. CDR1 SGHTA and CDR2 FQGNSA come from the germline V gene. Trimming removed 5 bases from V and 4 bases from J; junction bases left unmatched: 6. CDR3 length equals 15 residues. CDR3 in DNA: TGTGCCAGCAGCCAACTAGCGGGAGCGGGAGAGACCCAGTACTTC. Amino acid sequence: CASSQLAGAGETQYF. The whole variable domain, remainder taken from reference TRBV7-2 and TRBJ2-5, is GAGVSQSPSNKVTEKGKDVELRCDPISGHTALYWYRQSLGQGLEFLIYFQGNSAPDKSGLPSDRFSAERTGGSVSTLTIQRTQQEDSAVYLCASSQLAGAGETQYFGPGTRLLVL.

This chain joins TRBV9 and TRBJ2-1; TRBD2 aligns across 11 bases. The CDR3 contains 15 residues. Germline V gene sequence: CDR1 SGDLS, CDR2 YYNGEE. With 3 bases clipped from V and 8 bases from J, the junction kept 7 bases outside the gene matches. The CDR3 here is CASSATSGMLDEQFF. In DNA, the CDR3 is TGTGCCAGCAGCGCGACTAGCGGGATGTTGGATGAGCAGTTCTTC.

The V and J genes are TRBV5-1 and TRBJ1-3; TRBD1 matches 10 bases. CDR1 and CDR2 from the germline V gene are SGHRS and YFSETQ. V dropped 4 bases and J dropped 4; count of bases not matched to a gene: 8. The CDR3 spans 16 residues. CDR3 DNA sequence: TGCGCCAGCAGCGCGCGACAGGGGGCGCGGGGAAACACCATATATTTT. Amino acids: CASSARQGARGNTIYF.

The chain links TRBV27 to TRBJ2-7; TRBD2 matches at 9 bases. The junction had 14 bases not matched to a gene; V was cut back by 6 bases and J by 5 bases. The CDR3 is 16 amino acids. CDR1 and CDR2 (germline): MNHEY, SMNVEV (reference sequence). CDR3 region: CASRSLLGGGAHEQYF. The CDR3 bases are TGTGCCAGCAGGTCCCTCTTAGGCGGGGGGGCCCACGAGCAGTACTTC.

The chain has TRBV2 and TRBJ1-6; 7 bases fit TRBD1. The germline CDR1 and CDR2 sequences are SNHLY and FYNNEI. The junction had 8 bases not matched to a gene; V was cut back by 0 bases and J by 0 bases. There are 19 residues in the CDR3. The CDR3 region is CASSEASGQSLSYNSPLHF. The DNA for the CDR3 is TGTGCCAGCAGTGAAGCGTCGGGACAGTCCCTCTCCTATAATTCACCCCTCCACTTT.

Here the CDR3 DNA reads TGTGCCACCAGCAGACGGATTGGGGGGGTTGGAGGGGAGCTGTTTTTT. Translated: CATSRRIGGVGGELFF. The gene calls are TRBV15 and TRBJ2-2, with 7 bases matching TRBD2. The CDR3 runs to 16 residues. CDR1 and CDR2 (germline): LNHNV, YYDKDF (reference sequence). Trimming at V came to 2 bases and at J to 8 bases, leaving 11 bases not matched to a gene.

The chain recombines TRBV2 with TRBJ2-3; D gene ambiguous. Trimming stripped 6 bases from V and 2 bases from J, with 3 bases between. Germline CDR1 reads SNHLY; CDR2 reads FYNNEI. This CDR3 is built from 11 residues. CDR3 sequence: CASRYTDTQYF. The CDR3 DNA reads TGTGCCAGCAGATACACAGATACGCAGTATTTT.

This chain uses TRBV28 with TRBJ2-5; D is uncertain. Deletions cut 6 bases from V and 0 bases from J, with 8 bases between. CDR1 is MDHEN, CDR2 SYDVKM, per germline. This CDR3 has 13 amino acids. The CDR3 DNA reads as TGTGCCAGCAGCCCCGAGAACCAAGAGACCCAGTACTTC. Protein sequence: CASSPENQETQYF.

The chain employs TRBV18 and TRBJ2-3; 8 bases match TRBD2. CDR1 is KGHSH, CDR2 LQKENI, per germline. The V and J ends lost 6 bases and 8 bases, in that order; junction bases with no gene match: 13. The CDR3 has 15 amino acids. Here the CDR3 reads CASSPVSGSIGTQYF. The CDR3 DNA reads TGTGCCAGCTCCCCGGTAAGCGGGAGTATCGGTACGCAGTATTTT.

The CDR3 DNA reads as TGTGCCAGCGGAATGGGGGGGGTGCGTGTCTACGAGCAGTACTTC. Translated: CASGMGGVRVYEQYF. The chain uses TRBV5-4 and TRBJ2-7; 7 bases map to TRBD2. The CDR3 consists of 15 residues. V dropped 7 bases and J dropped 3; count of bases not matched to a gene: 13. Germline CDR1 is SGHNT and CDR2 is YYREEE (reference sequence).

The chain uses TRBV2 and TRBJ2-7, with a tentative D call TRBD1 (5 bases). The CDR3 length is 15 residues. Germline assignment: CDR1 SNHLY and CDR2 FYNNEI. V dropped 8 bases and J dropped 3 bases, with 20 bases sitting between them. The CDR3 DNA reads TGTGCCAGCCAAGCTGGGGCCCCCAATCTCTACGAGCAGTACTTC. Its translation is CASQAGAPNLYEQYF.

This clone appeared once. V and J are TRBV6-5 and TRBJ1-2; tentatively, D is TRBD1 (6 bases). Germline-derived CDR1 and CDR2 are MNHEY and SVGAGI. Trimming took off 6 bases at V and 7 bases at J, with 21 bases between the two ends. CDR3 length: 15 amino acids. CDR3 nucleotide sequence: TGTGCCAGCAGACCAGACGAGACAGGAAAACGTGGCTACACCTTC. This codes for CASRPDETGKRGYTF.

The chain couples TRBV7-2 to TRBJ1-1; D is unclear. Per germline, CDR1 SGHTA and CDR2 FQGNSA. Trimming took 0 bases from V and 7 from J, leaving 12 bases between them. The CDR3 totals 14 residues. The CDR3 region has the DNA TGTGCCAGCAGCTTAGCGAGGGCCACCAATGAAGCTTTCTTT. It codes for CASSLARATNEAFF.

The CDR3 here is CASSAGLAGDNEQFF. For the CDR3, the DNA is TGTGCCAGCAGCGCGGGACTAGCGGGGGACAATGAGCAGTTCTTC. The chain uses TRBV7-3 and TRBJ2-1; TRBD2 matches at 14 bases. V was pared by 5 bases and J by 5 bases, with 2 bases of the junction left unmatched. The V gene's germline CDR1 is SGHTA and CDR2 FQGTGA. The CDR3 runs to 15 residues.

The V call is TRBV27, the J call TRBJ1-2; a possible D gene is TRBD1 (6 bases). The V end lost 2 bases, the J end lost 6 bases, and 7 bases lay between the germline ends. The CDR3 totals 12 residues. Per the germline V gene, CDR1 is MNHEY and CDR2 is SMNVEV (reference sequence). The DNA of the CDR3 is TGTGCCAGCAGTTTAGCAGGGGATGGCTACACCTTC. It yields the protein CASSLAGDGYTF.

V and J are TRBV18 and TRBJ1-4, with D maybe TRBD1 (5 bases). V was cut by 0 bases and J by 7 bases, with 12 bases left in between. The CDR3 covers 15 residues. Germline V gene lookup returns CDR1 KGHSH and CDR2 LQKENI. The CDR3 DNA reads TGTGCCAGCTCACCACCCTCCTCCGGGGGTGAAAAACTGTTTTTT. This translates into CASSPPSSGGEKLFF.

The chain links TRBV9 to TRBJ2-1; D perhaps matches TRBD2 (6 bases). V was shortened by 1 base and J by 10 bases, with 12 bases between the two germline ends. The germline gives CDR1 SGDLS, CDR2 YYNGEE. The CDR3 has 13 amino acids. The CDR3 DNA follows: TGTGCCAGCAGCGTACTTCAACGGGGGGAGCAGTTCTTC. It is translated as CASSVLQRGEQFF.

The chain is built from TRBV27 and TRBJ1-5, with TRBD1 identical over 9 bases. The junction had 7 bases not matched to a gene; V was cut back by 3 bases and J by 7 bases. This CDR3 has 15 residues. Germline CDR1 is MNHEY and CDR2 is SMNVEV (reference sequence). The CDR3 nucleotides read TGTGCCAGCAGTTTCCGGGACAGGGCCGGGCAGCCCCAGCATTTT. Translation: CASSFRDRAGQPQHF.

The rearrangement uses TRBV13 and TRBJ2-1, with D hard to call. CDR1 and CDR2 (germline): PRHDT, FYEKMQ (reference sequence). The CDR3 runs 15 residues. Trimming cost V 5 bases and J 4 bases, with 15 bases left between them. The CDR3 bases are TGTGCCAGCAGCCCCCTTCTGGGCCCGTACAATGAGCAGTTCTTC. Translation: CASSPLLGPYNEQFF. Full variable domain (rest looked up from reference TRBV13 and TRBJ2-1): AAGVIQSPRHLIKEKRETATLKCYPIPRHDTVYWYQQGPGQDPQFLISFYEKMQSDKGSIPDRFSAQQFSDYHSELNMSSLELGDSALYFCASSPLLGPYNEQFFGPGTRLTVL.

The chain joins TRBV6-1 to TRBJ2-1; 15 bases align to TRBD2. Germline CDR1 reads MNHNS; CDR2 reads SASEGT. J gave up 9 bases and V 3 bases, and 12 bases lay outside the gene matches. The CDR3 has 18 amino acids. The CDR3 spells CASSDLPGLAGGRSEQFF. DNA of the CDR3: TGTGCCAGCAGTGATTTACCCGGACTAGCGGGAGGGCGGAGTGAGCAGTTCTTC.

The V call is TRBV19, the J call TRBJ1-1; weak D call: TRBD1 (5 bases). Germline V gives CDR1 LNHDA, CDR2 SQIVND (reference sequence). Trimming cost V 6 bases and J 5 bases, with 7 bases left between them. CDR3 size: 11 residues. The CDR3 bases are TGTGCCAGTAGAGGGGTTACTGAAGCTTTCTTT. Translation gives CASRGVTEAFF.

V and J are TRBV2 and TRBJ2-7; 15 bases line up with TRBD2. The CDR3 has 17 residues. The ends lost 11 bases at V and 2 bases at J; junction bases unmatched: 13. The germline gives CDR1 SNHLY, CDR2 FYNNEI. As DNA, the CDR3 is TGTGCCGGCTACGGTCCCGGGACTAGCGGGGGGACCTACGAGCAGTACTTC. Protein product: CAGYGPGTSGGTYEQYF. The full variable domain, its missing parts supplied by reference TRBV2 and TRBJ2-7, is EPEVTQTPSHQVTQMGQEVILRCVPISNHLYFYWYRQILGQKVEFLVSFYNNEISEKSEIFDDQFSVERPDGSNFTLKIRSTKLEDSAMYFCAGYGPGTSGGTYEQYFGPGTRLTVT.

This chain joins TRBV7-2 and TRBJ2-1; 11 bases map to TRBD2. V lost 5 bases to trimming and J lost 7 bases; unmatched junction nucleotides: 7. This CDR3 contains 15 residues. In germline, CDR1 is SGHTA, CDR2 FQGNSA. CDR3 amino acids: CASSRSGTSGNEQFF. The CDR3 region has the DNA TGTGCCAGCAGCCGCTCCGGGACTAGCGGTAATGAGCAGTTCTTC.

This clone was found once. CDR3 residues: CASSGTSGAKETQYF. CDR3 in DNA: TGTGCCAGCAGTGGGACTAGCGGGGCCAAAGAGACCCAGTACTTC. This chain joins TRBV2 and TRBJ2-5, with 12 positions matching TRBD2. The germline gives CDR1 SNHLY, CDR2 FYNNEI. This CDR3 has 15 residues. Unmatched junction bases numbered 3, after V lost 4 bases and J lost 3 bases. The whole variable domain, remainder taken from reference TRBV2 and TRBJ2-5, is EPEVTQTPSHQVTQMGQEVILRCVPISNHLYFYWYRQILGQKVEFLVSFYNNEISEKSEIFDDQFSVERPDGSNFTLKIRSTKLEDSAMYFCASSGTSGAKETQYFGPGTRLLVL.

The rearrangement uses TRBV15 and TRBJ1-2; 7 bases fit TRBD1. J was trimmed by 3 bases and V by 5 bases; bases with no gene match: 6. The CDR3 length is 14 residues. Germline CDR1 is LNHNV and CDR2 is YYDKDF (reference sequence). The chain's CDR3 is CATSHDREDYGYTF. The CDR3 nucleotides read TGTGCCACCAGCCACGACAGGGAGGACTATGGCTACACCTTC.

CDR3 nucleotides: TGTGCTACGTGCGGTCCAGAAGCTAACTATGGCTACACCTTC. Encoded protein: CATCGPEANYGYTF. This sequence joins TRBV6-5 and TRBJ1-2; no definite D call. CDR1 MNHEY and CDR2 SVGAGI come from the germline V gene. The CDR3 runs to 14 residues.